This TCR beta chain was observed in a study of blood T cell repertoires in COVID-19 (dated by TCRdb to between 2020 and 2021). Study-level background: Samples from collaborators originated in the United States, Italy and Spain and spanned both the acute and convalescent phases of COVID-19. The material from the prospective study consisted of cDNA or gDNA derived from T cells, B-cell-depleted T cells, or PBMCs. Subjects who had been exposed to COVID-19, were actively infected with it, or had recovered from it provided the deeply sampled blood TCRbeta repertoires that made up the dataset. A freely available public database, intended as a resource for researchers studying the immune response to SARS-CoV-2, is where the repertoires were released. The samples were drawn from the first 160 participants of the ongoing ImmuneRACE study and from over 950 subjects provided by 6 global collaborators. A de-identified subject ID, COVID-19 status, age in years and sex were almost always included in the sample metadata. Where available, HLA class I and class II types were obtained from metadata supplied by the sample provider rather than from assay-based typing.

There are a few counts of this clone. The specificity of this receptor is unknown. There are no base qualities to consult, and no much larger clone falls within one base. The immunoSEQ Assay, a bias-controlled multiplex PCR, was used to amplify TCRbeta CDR3 regions from genomic DNA. The study's own analysis went as follows. The number of nucleated cells in each sample was estimated from the amplification of reference gene primers within the assay. Sequence reads were collapsed and filtered to measure the absolute abundance of every unique TCRbeta CDR3 rearrangement. Productive Simpson clonality was computed per sample as the square root of Simpson's diversity index over productive rearrangements. TCRdb provides this immuneACCESS table in a form limited to in-frame rearrangements. Some clones are lacking; in checked studies, under half of them reflect an unresolved V gene, and why the rest are absent is not known. That table furnishes V, J and clone size, whereas the DNA furnished D and trimming. Here the sample has 95,000 to 150,000 clones; 78% occur a single time. The ten largest account for approximately 2.4% of the sample.

Broad study findings and their caveats: The quantity of clinical and demographic metadata differed by source and by participant and was supplied without curation.

The collaborating institutions used their own protocols to collect whole blood in K2EDTA tubes. For TCRbeta analysis, collaborators shipped samples as frozen whole blood, isolated PBMCs, or DNA extracted from either of those sample types. The germline ends are 16 bases apart after V is trimmed by 7 bases and J by 3 bases. In the germline V gene (reference sequence), CDR1 corresponds to LNHDA and CDR2 to SQIVND. The CDR3 spans 15 residues, from the cysteine through the phenylalanine. CDR3 DNA is the only sequence kept; it has 45 bases, read in frame from the first base. This receptor was identified in a man aged 65 to 85 with acute or convalescent COVID-19. The receptor chain draws on TRBV19 and TRBJ1-5, with TRBD1 tentatively as D gene (5 bases match). The specimen was peripheral blood. Read as DNA, the sequence is TGTGCCAGTACCCAGCGGGGAGGGGACAATCAGCCCCAGCATTTT. Its coded protein is CASTQRGGDNQPQHF. Joined to the reference TRBV19 and TRBJ1-5 proteins, this CDR3 gives the full variable domain: DGGITQSPKYLFRKEGQNVTLSCEQNLNHDAMYWYRQDPGQGLRLIYYSQIVNDFQKGDIAEGYSVSREKKESFPLTVTSAQKNPTAFYLCASTQRGGDNQPQHFGDGTRLSIL.